This T cell receptor (beta chain) is from a study of CD4 T cells in relation to SARS-CoV-2 and coronaviruses. As for the study in general: ViraFEST: approximately 10-day antigen culture of PBMCs, then TCR beta CDR3 sequencing. Controls used an HIV-1 Nef peptide pool or no peptide.

This clone was seen just once. The antigen is unknown. Trimming removed 1 base from V and 7 bases from J; junction bases left unmatched: 9. This CDR3 contains 17 residues. Germline V gives CDR1 SGHAT, CDR2 FQNNGV. Using immunoSEQ multiplex PCR, the repertoire was profiled, and TCRdb retains in-frame clones only, with some absent. The sample holds fewer than 20,000 clones; roughly 80% are singletons and the top ten take under 50%. Before the COVID-19 pandemic, during about 2010-2018, CD4+ T cells were taken from unexposed donors. Isolation of CD4+ T cells took place after about 10 days in culture. Each well had two million PBMCs in around 5% human AB serum with IL-2.

The rearrangement joins TRBV11-2 to TRBJ2-2; 10 bases align to TRBD2. This sequence was found in a human donor in good health. The material sequenced was CD4+ T cells from PBMCs, cultured in vitro. CDR3 nucleotides: TGTGCCAGCAGCTTAGCCCTCCTAGCGGGAGTTAACGGGGAGCTGTTTTTT. Amino acids: CASSLALLAGVNGELFF.